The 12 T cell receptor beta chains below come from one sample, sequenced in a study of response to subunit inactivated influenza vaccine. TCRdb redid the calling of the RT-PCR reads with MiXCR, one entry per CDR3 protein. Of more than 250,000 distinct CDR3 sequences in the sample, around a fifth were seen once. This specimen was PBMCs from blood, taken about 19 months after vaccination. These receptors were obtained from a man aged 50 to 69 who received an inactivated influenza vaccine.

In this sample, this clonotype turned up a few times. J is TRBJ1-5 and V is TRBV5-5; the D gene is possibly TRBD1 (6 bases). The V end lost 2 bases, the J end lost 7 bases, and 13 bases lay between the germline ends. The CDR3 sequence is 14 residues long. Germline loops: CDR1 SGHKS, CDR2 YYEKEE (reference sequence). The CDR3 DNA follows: TGTGCCAGCAGCTTCGTTTCTGGGGGCCAGCCCCAGCATTTT. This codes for CASSFVSGGQPQHF.

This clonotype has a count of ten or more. The CDR3, as DNA: TGTGCCAGCAGTTTACCCCGGACCACCGGGGGTGGCTACACCTTC. Its protein product is CASSLPRTTGGGYTF. This chain joins TRBV28 and TRBJ1-2; a possible D gene is TRBD1 (5 bases). The V and J ends lost 2 bases and 7 bases respectively, with 17 bases between them. The CDR3 is 15 residues long. Germline-derived CDR1 and CDR2 are MDHEN and SYDVKM.

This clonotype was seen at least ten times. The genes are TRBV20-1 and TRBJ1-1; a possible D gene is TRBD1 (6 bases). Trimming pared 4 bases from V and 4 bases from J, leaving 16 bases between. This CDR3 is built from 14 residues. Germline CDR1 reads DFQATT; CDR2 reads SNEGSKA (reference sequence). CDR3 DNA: TGCAGTGCTAACATCCAGGGGATTGGCACTGAAGCTTTCTTT. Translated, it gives CSANIQGIGTEAFF.

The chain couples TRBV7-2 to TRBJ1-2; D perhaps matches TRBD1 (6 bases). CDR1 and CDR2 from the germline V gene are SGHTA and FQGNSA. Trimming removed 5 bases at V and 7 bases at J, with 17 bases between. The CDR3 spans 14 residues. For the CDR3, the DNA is TGTGCCAGCAGCGCCCGACAGGTGACGCGTGGCTACACCTTC. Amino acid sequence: CASSARQVTRGYTF.

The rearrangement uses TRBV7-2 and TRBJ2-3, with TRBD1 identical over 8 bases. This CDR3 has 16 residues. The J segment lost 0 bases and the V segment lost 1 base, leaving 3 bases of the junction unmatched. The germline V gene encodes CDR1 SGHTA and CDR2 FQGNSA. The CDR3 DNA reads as TGTGCCAGCAGCTTAGACAGGGGGTCTAGCACAGATACGCAGTATTTT. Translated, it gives CASSLDRGSSTDTQYF.

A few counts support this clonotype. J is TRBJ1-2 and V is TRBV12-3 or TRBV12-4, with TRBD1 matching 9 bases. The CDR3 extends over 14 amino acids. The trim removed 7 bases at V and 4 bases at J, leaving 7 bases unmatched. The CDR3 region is CASTGTGLGYGYTF. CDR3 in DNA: TGTGCCAGCACCGGGACAGGGCTTGGCTATGGCTACACCTTC.

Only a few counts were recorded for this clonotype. This CDR3 is CASSQERQGSTNEKLFF. The CDR3 DNA reads as TGTGCCAGCAGCCAAGAGAGACAGGGTAGCACTAATGAAAAACTGTTTTTT. The chain combines TRBV4-2 with TRBJ1-4, with 7 bases lining up with TRBD1. The CDR3 is made up of 17 amino acids. CDR1 is LGHNA and CDR2 is YNFKEQ in the germline V gene. V was clipped by 0 bases and J by 2 bases; unmatched bases: 6.

This CDR3 reads CASSTGTSGVAKNIQYF. CDR3 coding DNA: TGTGCCAGCAGCACCGGGACTAGCGGGGTAGCCAAAAACATTCAGTACTTC. The rearrangement joins TRBV5-5 to TRBJ2-4; 13 bases align to TRBD2. The CDR3 runs 17 residues. Trimming removed 4 bases from V and 0 bases from J; junction bases left unmatched: 4. Germline CDR1 SGHKS, CDR2 YYEKEE (reference sequence).

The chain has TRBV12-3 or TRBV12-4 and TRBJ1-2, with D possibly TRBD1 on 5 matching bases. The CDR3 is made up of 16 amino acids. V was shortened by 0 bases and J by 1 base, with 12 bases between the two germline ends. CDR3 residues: CASSLALGGINYGYTF. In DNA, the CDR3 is TGTGCCAGCAGTTTAGCGCTGGGGGGGATTAACTATGGCTACACCTTC.

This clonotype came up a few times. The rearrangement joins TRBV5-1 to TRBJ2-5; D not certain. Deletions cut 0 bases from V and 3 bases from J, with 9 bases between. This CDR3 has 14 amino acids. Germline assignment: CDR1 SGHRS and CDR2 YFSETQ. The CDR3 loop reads CASSLGSDKETQYF. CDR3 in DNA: TGCGCCAGCAGCTTGGGTTCAGATAAAGAGACCCAGTACTTC.

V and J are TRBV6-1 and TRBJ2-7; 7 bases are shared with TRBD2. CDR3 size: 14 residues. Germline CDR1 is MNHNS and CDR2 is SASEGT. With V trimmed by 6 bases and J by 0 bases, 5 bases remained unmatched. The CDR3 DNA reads TGTGCCAGCAGCCCGGGGAGGGTCTCCTACGAGCAGTACTTC. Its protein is CASSPGRVSYEQYF.

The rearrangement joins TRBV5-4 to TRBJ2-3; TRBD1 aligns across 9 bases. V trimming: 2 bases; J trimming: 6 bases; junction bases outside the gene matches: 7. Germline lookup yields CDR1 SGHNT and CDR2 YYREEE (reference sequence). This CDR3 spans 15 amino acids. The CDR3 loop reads CASSFRDRDRDTQYF. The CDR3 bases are TGTGCCAGCAGCTTCCGGGACAGGGACAGGGATACGCAGTATTTT. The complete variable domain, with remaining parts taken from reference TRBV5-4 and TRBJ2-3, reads ETGVTQSPTHLIKTRGQQVTLRCSSQSGHNTVSWYQQALGQGPQFIFQYYREEENGRGNFPPRFSGLQFPNYSSELNVNALELDDSALYLCASSFRDRDRDTQYFGPGTRLTVL.